The rows below give T cell receptor beta chains drawn from one sample of a study of beta chain features in type 1 diabetes. This table comes from immunoSEQ multiplex PCR, and its TCRdb copy is limited to in-frame clones, with some not included. Of around 340,000 clones listed, roughly 8.8% are singletons. The sequenced material came from central memory CD4+ T cells from blood. The receptors derive from a man aged 25 to 45 with type 1 diabetes. Both conserved end residues are part of each CDR3. D genes are given only for firm matches. Some rows have no size entry. The others give once, few or many, or a class for an expanded clone.

CDR3: CASRYGTGGARAYGYTF
DNA: TGTGCCAGCAGATACGGGACAGGGGGCGCGAGGGCCTATGGCTACACCTTC
size: NA
V: TRBV2
length: 17
D: TRBD1
J: TRBJ1-2

CDR3: CASSTRQSSRNSPLHF
DNA: TGTGCCAGCAGTACGCGACAGTCATCTAGGAATTCACCCCTCCACTTT
size: few
V: TRBV28
length: 16
D: NA
J: TRBJ1-6

CDR3: CASSTQTGFYEQYF
DNA: TGTGCCAGCAGTACCCAAACAGGGTTCTACGAGCAGTACTTC
size: few
V: TRBV2
length: 14
D: NA
J: TRBJ2-7

CDR3: CASSLETDTQYF
DNA: TGCGCCAGCAGCTTAGAGACAGATACGCAGTATTTT
size: few
V: TRBV5-1
length: 12
D: NA
J: TRBJ2-3

CDR3: CASSLSQHEQYF
DNA: TGCGCCAGCAGCTTGAGTCAGCACGAGCAGTACTTC
size: few
V: TRBV5-1
length: 12
D: NA
J: TRBJ2-7

CDR3: CASSLADLEAFF
DNA: TGTGCCAGCAGCTTGGCCGATCTCGAAGCTTTCTTT
size: few
V: TRBV5-6
length: 12
D: NA
J: TRBJ1-1

CDR3: CASSNSGGSHFYNEQFF
DNA: TGTGCCAGCAGCAACAGCGGGGGGTCTCACTTCTACAATGAGCAGTTCTTC
size: NA
V: TRBV7-2
length: 17
D: TRBD2
J: TRBJ2-1

CDR3: CASETGGFADTQYF
DNA: TGTGCCAGCGAGACAGGGGGTTTTGCAGATACGCAGTATTTT
size: many
V: TRBV2
length: 14
D: TRBD1
J: TRBJ2-3

CDR3: CASGDRGHGEQFF
DNA: TGCGCCAGCGGGGACAGGGGGCACGGTGAGCAGTTCTTC
size: NA
V: TRBV10-1
length: 13
D: TRBD1
J: TRBJ2-1

CDR3: CASSDSIAYGYTF
DNA: TGCGCCAGCAGTGACAGTATCGCGTATGGCTACACCTTC
size: once
V: TRBV10-1
length: 13
D: NA
J: TRBJ1-2

CDR3: CASSVTGGARTDTQYF
DNA: TGTGCCAGCAGCGTCACAGGGGGCGCCCGCACAGATACGCAGTATTTT
size: few
V: TRBV5-6
length: 16
D: TRBD1
J: TRBJ2-3

CDR3: CSVEDRASGSGELFF
DNA: TGCAGCGTTGAAGATAGGGCTAGCGGGTCCGGGGAGCTGTTTTTT
size: NA
V: TRBV29-1
length: 15
D: TRBD2
J: TRBJ2-2

CDR3: CASSLGSGGFSYEQYF
DNA: TGTGCCAGCAGCTTAGGTTCAGGGGGCTTTTCCTACGAGCAGTACTTC
size: NA
V: TRBV11-2
length: 16
D: TRBD1
J: TRBJ2-7

CDR3: CASSLSVVGQASYEQYF
DNA: TGTGCCAGCAGTTTATCGGTCGTGGGACAAGCCTCCTACGAGCAGTACTTC
size: NA
V: TRBV27
length: 17
D: NA
J: TRBJ2-7

CDR3: CASSSSGSETQYF
DNA: TGCGCCAGCAGCTCCAGCGGATCGGAGACCCAGTACTTC
size: NA
V: TRBV5-1
length: 13
D: NA
J: TRBJ2-5

CDR3: CASSSGGGGGELFF
DNA: TGTGCCAGCAGTTCAGGAGGCGGTGGCGGGGAGCTGTTTTTT
size: few
V: TRBV28
length: 14
D: NA
J: TRBJ2-2